The sequence of this T cell receptor beta chain was determined in a study of T cell repertoires in cytomegalovirus infection. About the research overall: Indicated by public TCR beta signatures were CMV infection and matching HLA type.

With 2 bases removed from V and 3 bases from J, the gap between germline ends came to 13 bases. CDR1 and CDR2 from the germline V gene are SNHLY and FYNNEI. The CDR3 has 15 amino acids. As concerns this clonotype: Its specificity is unknown.

MiXCR, applied by TCRdb to the reads, yields one record per CDR3 protein. This table has roughly 640,000 distinct CDR3 sequences, 20% to 25% appearing once. Findings and caveats of the study: HLA-C-restricted CMV clonotypes gave the most frequent clonotype in two of eight donors. Cumulative frequency (of public TCR beta family members) identified carriers of CMV plus the relevant HLA.

The sequencing sample was made of CD8+ T cells from PBMCs. The rearrangement links TRBV2 to TRBJ1-2, with D possibly being TRBD1 (6 bases). The sequence was obtained from a human donor in good health (CMV status not recorded). Some clones in this sample may be carry-over from other donors' samples. This CDR3 is CASSERVDSYYGYTF. CDR3 nucleotide sequence: TGTGCCAGCAGTGAACGTGTGGACAGCTACTATGGCTACACCTTC.